This T cell receptor (beta chain) appears in the sequencing data of a study of shared clonotypes between healthy human individuals (dated by TCRdb to about 2020). Regarding the study in general: A couple of women and three men aged 18 to 49 years were included in the cohort. Per donor, three plates each were used for CD4 naive and CD4 memory, two for CD8 naive, and one for CD8 memory. To estimate repertoire size and how much clonotypes are shared between individuals, the study performed deep sequencing of blood TCR repertoires from roughly five healthy adults. To increase sequencing depth and limit assay-specific biases, different laboratories used diverse techniques to prepare libraries and sequence TCR repertoires. Each donor's leukapheresis produced roughly between roughly 0.85 and 9 billion PBMCs.

The donors were healthy, HIV-negative adults with no recently reported acute infections or vaccinations. Only Caucasian adults living in Nashville, Tennessee, USA were represented among the donors. CD4+ T cells were enriched by magnetic negative selection, after which naive cells were positively selected on CD45RA and the negative fraction was taken as the memory subset. Blood was collected by leukapheresis, and PBMCs were isolated by Ficoll-Histopaque density gradient centrifugation and then cryopreserved in liquid nitrogen vapor phase. Analytical flow cytometry was used to check the purity and quantity of each magnetically sorted T cell population. From each sorted fraction, genomic DNA was isolated and quantified by UV absorbance on a Nanodrop 2000c. At the junction V is shortened by 6 bases and J by 0 bases, with 8 bases in between. The CDR3 numbers 13 residues from cysteine through phenylalanine. Here the CDR3 DNA is all that survives: 39 bases in frame from base 1. Based on the germline V gene, the CDR1 and CDR2 sequences are MNHEY and SVGAGI.

TCR CDR3 regions were amplified from genomic DNA by multiplex PCR using the deep immunoSEQ assay. Extracted genomic DNA from each cell subset was distributed evenly across all wells of several immunoSEQ 96-well plates, and each plate was treated as a replicate. For sorted subsets, about 220 ng of genomic DNA, equivalent to tens of thousands of T cell genomes, went into each replicate PCR. Purified libraries were measured with a Qubit 3.0 fluorometer, size-checked on a Bioanalyzer 2100, and measured again with the KAPA Library Quantification kit. Every immunoSEQ 96-well plate was sequenced on a dedicated single-read 150-cycle Illumina NextSeq 550 flow cell. Per the source publication's procedure: Because the immunoSEQ output held only junctional sequences and lacked quality scores, the filtering could not match the filtering applied to full-length reads. Sequences were annotated with PyIR, a Python wrapper for IgBLAST v1.9, and V/J genes and CDR3 were assigned using IMGT germline references. Reads were filtered out if the reads had weak V/J assignments (E-value above 1e-6), no CDR3, stop codons, out-of-frame junctions, or ambiguous translated residues. V3J clonotypes were defined as sequences sharing the same inferred V gene, J gene, and CDR3 amino acid sequence. Percentage overlap between repertoires was computed as shared unique clonotypes divided by the size of the smaller repertoire. Repertoire richness was assessed with RTK rarefaction, the Chao1 estimator, and Recon v2.1 estimates of unobserved clonotypes. Generation probabilities were computed with OLGA for all TCRbeta clonotypes obtained by the gDNA method from four donors. TCRdb obtained this table from immuneACCESS and retained in-frame rearrangements with V and J assigned. These tables miss some clones; where compared with another copy, unresolved V genes account for less than half of the shortfall, and the remainder is unexplained. V and J calls and clone size are copied from that table; D and trimming were computed from the DNA. Recorded for this sample are more than 550,000 clones; just under 75% of them occurred a single time. The ten largest clonotypes hold about 1.7% of the sample.

For this clone: Its antigen is currently not known. Base quality data are lacking; no much larger clone is found one base away.

Study-wide conclusions, independent of this receptor: When a handful of donors were compared, the shared fraction of clonotypes was around 4.6% for naive CD4, approximately 3.5% for naive CD8, more than 2% for memory CD4, and 0.3% to 0.5% for memory CD8. Pairwise subsampling indicated that sequencing depth was expected to affect the degree of clonotype sharing among donors. Compared with non-shared clonotypes, the clonotypes found in all four sorted-subset donors had higher generation probabilities. Sampling was limited to blood, and TCR repertoires in tissue likely differ from TCR repertoires in blood. Naive subsets generally had larger estimated clonotype richness than memory subsets. Because the study included only a small number of donors, the genetic and exposure-history diversity represented was limited. Rarefaction of sorted-subset datasets indicated incomplete sequencing despite the large sequencing depth.

The receptor chain draws on TRBV6-5 and TRBJ1-1; confidence is insufficient to name the D gene. This TCR came from a woman aged 25 to 39 in good health. The sample was memory CD4+ T cells sorted from blood. The cell subset or site label for this specimen denotes: CD45RA-negative fraction. CDR3 reads: CASRRNMNTEAFF. The DNA is TGTGCCAGCAGGCGGAACATGAACACTGAAGCTTTCTTT.